This T cell receptor (beta chain) is drawn from a study of control samples from healthy donors and cancer patients. Clones were read by immunoSEQ multiplex PCR, and TCRdb kept only the in-frame ones, dropping some. This sample carries 26,000 or so clones, 91% of them seen once, and the ten largest clones take approximately 12%. CDR3 length: 14 amino acids. Germline values: CDR1 MDHEN, CDR2 SYDVKM. V lost 2 bases and J lost 6, with 11 bases in between. Sequencing was carried out using PBMCs. The chain has TRBV28 and TRBJ1-5; a possible D gene is TRBD1 (6 bases). This TCR was sampled from a man aged 50 to 60 with lung cancer. CDR3 nucleotide sequence: TGTGCCAGCAGTTTAGGACAGTACGCTCAGCCCCAGCATTTT. Its translation is CASSLGQYAQPQHF.